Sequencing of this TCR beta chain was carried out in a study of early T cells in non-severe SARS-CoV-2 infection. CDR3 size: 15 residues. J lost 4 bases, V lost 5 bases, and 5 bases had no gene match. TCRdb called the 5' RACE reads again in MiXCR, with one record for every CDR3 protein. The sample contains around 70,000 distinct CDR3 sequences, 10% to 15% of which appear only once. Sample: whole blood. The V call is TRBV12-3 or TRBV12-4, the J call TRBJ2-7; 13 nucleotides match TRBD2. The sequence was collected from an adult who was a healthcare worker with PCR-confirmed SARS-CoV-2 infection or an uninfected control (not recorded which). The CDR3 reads CASSGWTSGSYEQYF. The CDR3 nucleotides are TGTGCCAGCAGTGGGTGGACTAGCGGGAGTTACGAGCAGTACTTC.